The rows below give T cell receptor beta chains drawn from one sample of a study of CD8 T cells in ankylosing spondylitis. TCRdb passed the 5' RACE reads through MiXCR, listing each CDR3 protein once. The sample shows 450,000 to 550,000 distinct CDR3 sequences, approximately 5% of them seen only once. Sample: blood, either unsorted or a sorted T cell fraction (not recorded which). These receptors were collected from a male donor with ankylosing spondylitis. Each CDR3 is given with its conserved first and last residue.

V gene | CDR3 length | CDR3 protein
TRBV5-5 | 14 | CASSFRGGPYEQYF
TRBV7-9 | 15 | CASSLEGRLTDTQYF
TRBV7-9 | 11 | CASSLDRTQFF
TRBV7-9 | 14 | CASSKQAGINEQYF
TRBV12-3/TRBV12-4 | 13 | CASSLRSRETQYF
TRBV12-3/TRBV12-4 | 14 | CASSRTQGLGGYTF
TRBV20-1 | 16 | CSAWSSAQYSYNEQFF
TRBV4-1 | 16 | CASSRPGSGEPYEQYF
TRBV6-5 | 13 | CASSYLGGSEAFF
TRBV4-2 | 16 | CASSQENGGAIDTQYF
TRBV28 | 17 | CASSLTPPSGVYNEQFF
TRBV4-3 | 16 | CASSRVLAVGTGELFF
TRBV7-2 | 16 | CASSPRPLMNTDTQYF
TRBV5-1 | 13 | CASSLEPGRQQYF
TRBV10-2 | 16 | CASSRGLAESYNEQFF
TRBV7-2 | 15 | CASSQQGLLVREQFF
TRBV5-5 | 15 | CASSRVQGASTEAFF
TRBV27 | 16 | CASSSLTWPPEDTQYF
TRBV7-2 | 16 | CASSLTRQPTNYGYTF
TRBV20-1 | 12 | CSAAAGNYGYTF
TRBV4-1 | 15 | CASSPRGRADTEAFF
TRBV12-3/TRBV12-4 | 11 | CASKSGVEAFF
TRBV5-1 | 15 | CASSTEPGGTGELFF
TRBV7-9 | 13 | CASSFERGYGYTF
TRBV27 | 15 | CASSTLAGGFGELFF
TRBV7-9 | 14 | CASSLPPRNNEQFF
TRBV5-1 | 15 | CASRVGSSSGNTIYF
TRBV28 | 13 | CASSPTGFRKAFF
TRBV4-3 | 15 | CASSQAFGGADTQYF
TRBV15 | 15 | CATSREYSENTEAFF
TRBV7-2 | 13 | CASSLKGATEAFF
TRBV5-1 | 14 | CASTPPRGNNEQFF
TRBV29-1 | 14 | CSAEGGRGNTEAFF
TRBV5-1 | 15 | CASSLQASGYNEQFF
TRBV6-5 | 15 | CASSYLGNLADTQYF
TRBV27 | 13 | CASSLQGPGELFF
TRBV5-6 | 17 | CASSTARPSSYNSPLHF